This TCR beta chain was obtained from a study of shared clonotypes between healthy human individuals. This table comes from immunoSEQ multiplex PCR, and its TCRdb copy is limited to in-frame clones, with some not included. Of approximately 330,000 clones detected, over 70% appear once; the ten largest clones hold less than 11%. This clone has just one count. All the donors were Caucasian adults who lived in Nashville, Tennessee. Sequenced: memory CD4+ T cells sorted from blood. Subset denoted: CD45RA-negative fraction. The clonotype comes from a man younger than 40 in good health.

The CDR3 protein is CASSPASPDTQYF. As DNA, the CDR3 is TGTGCCAGCAGCCCCGCGTCGCCAGATACGCAGTATTTT. The chain couples TRBV7-3 to TRBJ2-3, with no clear D. This CDR3 comprises 13 residues. The V end was cut by 5 bases, the J end by 4 bases, with 10 bases between. Germline CDR1 SGHTA, CDR2 FQGTGA.